The 12 T cell receptor beta chains presented below share a single source sample, sequenced in a study of shared clonotypes between healthy human individuals. The repertoire was sequenced with immunoSEQ multiplex PCR; TCRdb's copy has only in-frame clones and lacks some. This sample has 2 million to 2.5 million clones, with approximately 90% found just once. Material for sequencing was naive CD4+ T cells from PBMCs. Described subset: CD45RA+ positively selected. These receptors were obtained from a young man in good health. Some clones in this sample may be carry-over from other donors' samples.

This clone was counted only a few times. Other DNA sequences in the sample encode the same CDR3. The chain couples TRBV15 to TRBJ2-1; no definite D call. Germline CDR1 LNHNV, CDR2 YYDKDF (reference sequence). The germline V and J ends were trimmed by 1 base and 2 bases, with 3 bases remaining between them. There are 13 residues in the CDR3. This chain's CDR3 is CATSRGTYNEQFF. The CDR3 DNA follows: TGTGCCACCAGCAGAGGTACCTACAATGAGCAGTTCTTC.

CDR3 bases: TGTGCCAGCTCAGCTACTACTGTCCAAGAGACCCAGTACTTC. Protein sequence: CASSATTVQETQYF. The chain employs TRBV18 and TRBJ2-5, with no clear D. The CDR3 consists of 14 residues. Germline CDR1 is KGHSH and CDR2 is LQKENI. Trimming removed 5 bases from V and 1 base from J, with 11 bases in between.

This sequence joins TRBV7-2 and TRBJ2-3; 8 bases map to TRBD1. This CDR3 has 17 residues. After removal of 4 bases from V and 3 bases from J, the junction contained 12 bases not matched to a gene. Germline V gene data show CDR1 as SGHTA and CDR2 as FQGNSA. In DNA form, the CDR3 reads TGTGCCAGCAGCTCCAGACAGGGGCCTGGGGAAACAGATACGCAGTATTTT. Its protein is CASSSRQGPGETDTQYF. Variable domain in full (rest from reference TRBV7-2 and TRBJ2-3): GAGVSQSPSNKVTEKGKDVELRCDPISGHTALYWYRQSLGQGLEFLIYFQGNSAPDKSGLPSDRFSAERTGGSVSTLTIQRTQQEDSAVYLCASSSRQGPGETDTQYFGPGTRLTVL.

The chain has TRBV27 and TRBJ2-6, with TRBD2 identical over 12 bases. After removal of 5 bases from V and 0 bases from J, the junction contained 5 bases not matched to a gene. This CDR3 is built from 18 residues. Per germline, CDR1 MNHEY and CDR2 SMNVEV (reference sequence). The CDR3 nucleotides are TGTGCCAGCAGTGGACTAGCGGGATCCTTCTCTGGGGCCAACGTCCTGACTTTC. It codes for CASSGLAGSFSGANVLTF.

The J gene is TRBJ2-1, the V gene TRBV7-9; D is undetermined. Deletions cut 7 bases from V and 8 bases from J, with 12 bases between. CDR1 SEHNR and CDR2 FQNEAQ come from the germline V gene (reference sequence). The CDR3 runs to 12 residues. The CDR3: CASMINGDEQFF. The CDR3 DNA reads TGTGCCAGCATGATCAATGGGGATGAGCAGTTCTTC.

The chain uses TRBV28 and TRBJ1-2; no clear D. The ends were cut back, 4 bases at V and 4 bases at J, with 13 bases in the middle. CDR3 length: 14 amino acids. Germline lookup yields CDR1 MDHEN and CDR2 SYDVKM. This chain's CDR3 is CASSWVGGSYGYTF. The DNA of the CDR3 is TGTGCCAGCAGTTGGGTGGGAGGGAGCTATGGCTACACCTTC.

The rearrangement uses TRBV9 and TRBJ2-1, with 8 bases that match TRBD2. With 3 bases clipped from V and 3 bases from J, the junction kept 11 bases outside the gene matches. This CDR3 is built from 17 residues. The germline V gene has CDR1 SGDLS and CDR2 YYNGEE. The CDR3 loop is CASSGGAAGGFYNEQFF. The CDR3 DNA reads as TGTGCCAGCAGCGGAGGGGCGGCGGGGGGATTCTACAATGAGCAGTTCTTC.

The genes are TRBV7-3 and TRBJ2-1, with a tentative D call TRBD2 (5 bases). The CDR3 contains 15 residues. V shed 5 bases and J shed 3 bases, with 14 bases lying between them. CDR1 and CDR2 (germline): SGHTA, FQGTGA. The CDR3 loop reads CASSPSSSNYNEQFF. CDR3 DNA: TGTGCCAGCAGCCCTTCTAGCAGCAACTACAATGAGCAGTTCTTC.

Regarding this clone: Other DNA sequences in this sample translate to the same CDR3. The chain recombines TRBV18 with TRBJ1-1; maybe TRBD1 (5 bases). CDR1 is KGHSH and CDR2 is LQKENI in the germline V gene. CDR3 length: 15 residues. The V gene lost 0 bases and the J gene lost 1 base, with 9 bases spanning the gap. CDR3 in DNA: TGTGCCAGCTCACCACCGGGGCAGTCGAACACTGAAGCTTTCTTT. This encodes CASSPPGQSNTEAFF.

Of note for this clone: The same CDR3 can be traced to other DNA sequences in this sample. This chain links TRBV7-2 with TRBJ2-6; a weak D match, TRBD1 (6 bases). Germline V gene sequence: CDR1 SGHTA, CDR2 FQGNSA. Between the trimmed V and J ends, which lost 3 bases and 0 bases, there was a span of 6 bases. The CDR3 sequence is 15 residues long. CDR3 residues: CASSFRGSGANVLTF. As DNA, the CDR3 is TGTGCCAGCAGCTTCAGGGGCTCTGGGGCCAACGTCCTGACTTTC.

V usage is TRBV14 and J usage is TRBJ1-3; D remains ambiguous. Germline V gene sequence: CDR1 SGHDN, CDR2 FVKESK. The length of the CDR3 is 15 residues. Trimming removed 1 base from V and 2 bases from J, with 9 bases in between. The CDR3 sequence is CASSQVARAGNTIYF. In DNA, the CDR3 is TGTGCCAGCAGCCAAGTTGCCAGAGCTGGAAACACCATATATTTT. The variable domain in full, with the rest retrieved from reference TRBV14 and TRBJ1-3, is EAGVTQFPSHSVIEKGQTVTLRCDPISGHDNLYWYRRVMGKEIKFLLHFVKESKQDESGMPNNRFLAERTGGTYSTLKVQPAELEDSGVYFCASSQVARAGNTIYFGEGSWLTVV.

Regarding this clone: The sample contains more than one DNA sequence encoding this CDR3. The chain joins TRBV5-1 to TRBJ2-7; 8 bases match TRBD2. Germline-derived CDR1 and CDR2 are SGHRS and YFSETQ. The junction had 1 base not matched to a gene; V was cut back by 0 bases and J by 2 bases. The CDR3 covers 14 residues. CDR3 protein: CASSLAGGPYEQYF. CDR3 nucleotides: TGCGCCAGCAGCTTGGCGGGAGGGCCCTACGAGCAGTACTTC.